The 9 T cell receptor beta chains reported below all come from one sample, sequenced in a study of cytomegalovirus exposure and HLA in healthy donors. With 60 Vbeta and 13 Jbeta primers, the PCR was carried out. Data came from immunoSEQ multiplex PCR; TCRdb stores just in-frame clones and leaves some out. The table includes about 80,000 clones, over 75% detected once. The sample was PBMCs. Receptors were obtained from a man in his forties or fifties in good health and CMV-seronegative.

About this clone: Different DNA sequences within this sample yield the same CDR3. The CDR3 nucleotides are TGTGCCAGCAGCTTAAGGCGGGGGGCCACAGATACGCAGTATTTT. It is translated as CASSLRRGATDTQYF. The genes are TRBV7-2 and TRBJ2-3, with 8 nucleotides matching TRBD2. This CDR3 has 15 residues. The J segment lost 2 bases and the V segment lost 2 bases, leaving 3 bases of the junction unmatched. The germline gives CDR1 SGHTA, CDR2 FQGNSA.

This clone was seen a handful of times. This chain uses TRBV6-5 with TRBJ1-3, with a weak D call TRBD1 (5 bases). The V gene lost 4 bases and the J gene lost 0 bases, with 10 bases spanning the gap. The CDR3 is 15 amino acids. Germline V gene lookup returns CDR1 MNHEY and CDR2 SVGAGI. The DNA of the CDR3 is TGTGCCAGCAGTTTGTCAGGGTTCTCTGGAAACACCATATATTTT. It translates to CASSLSGFSGNTIYF.

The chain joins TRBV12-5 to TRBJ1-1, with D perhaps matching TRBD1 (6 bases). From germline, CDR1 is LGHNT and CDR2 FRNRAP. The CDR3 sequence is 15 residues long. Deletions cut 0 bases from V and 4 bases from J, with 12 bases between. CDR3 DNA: TGTGCTAGTGGTTTGGTACAGGGAAGGAGCACTGAAGCTTTCTTT. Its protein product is CASGLVQGRSTEAFF.

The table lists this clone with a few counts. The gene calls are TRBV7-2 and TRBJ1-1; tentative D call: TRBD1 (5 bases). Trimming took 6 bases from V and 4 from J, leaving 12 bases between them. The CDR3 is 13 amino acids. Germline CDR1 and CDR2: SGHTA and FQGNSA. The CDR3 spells CASRFGGGTEAFF. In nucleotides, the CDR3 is TGTGCCAGCAGGTTCGGGGGGGGCACTGAAGCTTTCTTT.

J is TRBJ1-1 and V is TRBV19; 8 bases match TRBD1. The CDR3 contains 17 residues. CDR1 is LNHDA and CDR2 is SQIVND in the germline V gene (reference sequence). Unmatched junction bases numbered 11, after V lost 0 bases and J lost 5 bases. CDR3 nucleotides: TGTGCCAGTAGTATAGATTGGCGACAGGGGTCCGGGACTGAAGCTTTCTTT. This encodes CASSIDWRQGSGTEAFF.

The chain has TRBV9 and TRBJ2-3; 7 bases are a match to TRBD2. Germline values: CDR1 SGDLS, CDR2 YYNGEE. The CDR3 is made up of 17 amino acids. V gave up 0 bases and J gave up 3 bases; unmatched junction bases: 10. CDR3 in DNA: TGTGCCAGCAGCGTAGCAGGGTGGGGGGGGTCGACAGATACGCAGTATTTT. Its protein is CASSVAGWGGSTDTQYF.

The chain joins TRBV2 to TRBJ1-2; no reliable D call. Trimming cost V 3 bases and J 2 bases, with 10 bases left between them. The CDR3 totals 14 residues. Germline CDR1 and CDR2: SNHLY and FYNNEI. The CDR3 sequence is CASSEIQANYGYTF. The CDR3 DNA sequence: TGTGCCAGCAGTGAGATCCAGGCAAACTATGGCTACACCTTC. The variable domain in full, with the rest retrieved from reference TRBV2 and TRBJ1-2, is EPEVTQTPSHQVTQMGQEVILRCVPISNHLYFYWYRQILGQKVEFLVSFYNNEISEKSEIFDDQFSVERPDGSNFTLKIRSTKLEDSAMYFCASSEIQANYGYTFGSGTRLTVV.

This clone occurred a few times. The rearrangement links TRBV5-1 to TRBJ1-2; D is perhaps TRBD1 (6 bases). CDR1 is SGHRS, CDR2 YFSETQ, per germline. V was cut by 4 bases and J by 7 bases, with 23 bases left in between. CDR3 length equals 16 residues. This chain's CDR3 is CASSQTQGTTSSGYTF. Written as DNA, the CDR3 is TGCGCCAGCAGCCAGACGCAGGGGACGACATCCTCTGGCTACACCTTC.

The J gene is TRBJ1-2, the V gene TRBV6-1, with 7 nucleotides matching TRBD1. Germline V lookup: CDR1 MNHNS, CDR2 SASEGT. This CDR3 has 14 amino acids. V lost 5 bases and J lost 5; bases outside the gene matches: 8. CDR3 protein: CASSLTGVSYGYTF. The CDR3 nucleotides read TGTGCCAGCAGTCTCACAGGGGTTTCATATGGCTACACCTTC.